This T cell receptor (beta chain) was recovered during a study of cytomegalovirus exposure and HLA in healthy donors. Study details: From donors who were HLA-typed, an early data release held approximately 84 million unique TCRs.

The study, taken as a whole, reports: Rare TCR sequences dominated, though some public TCRs recurred in many donors. Later on, an analysis tied 15,000 to 20,000 TCR beta sequences to HLA alleles at 0.05 false discovery rate. Analysis was performed later, and it showed HLA-associated TCR beta chains to be more clonally expanded than equally common others.

It was with 60 Vbeta and 13 Jbeta primers that the PCR ran. The method was immunoSEQ multiplex PCR; TCRdb's version includes in-frame clones alone and lacks a portion of them. In the table there are approximately 150,000 clones, around 75% of which are singletons. Concerning this clone: Its antigen is unidentified.

CDR1 is SEHNR and CDR2 is FQNEAQ in the germline V gene (reference sequence). Deletions cut 3 bases from V and 4 bases from J, with 3 bases between. The CDR3 is made up of 11 amino acids. V and J are TRBV7-9 and TRBJ2-5; D not resolved. Sequenced input: PBMCs. This sequence originates from a woman in her forties in good health and CMV-seronegative. In nucleotides, the CDR3 is TGTGCCAGCAGCTTCTCAGAGACCCAGTACTTC. As protein: CASSFSETQYF.